This TCR beta chain derives from a study of PD-L1 blockade in urothelial cancer. This clone was seen just once. This table comes from immunoSEQ multiplex PCR, and its TCRdb copy is limited to in-frame clones, with some not included. Of around 60,000 clones listed, about four fifths were seen once; the top ten hold around 3.2%. Time point indicated: pretreatment peripheral blood. Trimming removed 6 bases from V and 2 bases from J, with 14 bases in between. The CDR3 is 15 amino acids. The V gene's germline CDR1 is SNHLY and CDR2 FYNNEI. The chain employs TRBV2 and TRBJ1-5, with unresolved D. This sequence originates from a man in his 70s with urothelial cancer. The material sequenced was PBMCs, taken around atezolizumab (anti-PD-L1) treatment. The CDR3 region has the DNA TGTGCCAGCAGGCGGGGATGGAGGGGCAATCAGCCCCAGCATTTT. Protein sequence: CASRRGWRGNQPQHF.